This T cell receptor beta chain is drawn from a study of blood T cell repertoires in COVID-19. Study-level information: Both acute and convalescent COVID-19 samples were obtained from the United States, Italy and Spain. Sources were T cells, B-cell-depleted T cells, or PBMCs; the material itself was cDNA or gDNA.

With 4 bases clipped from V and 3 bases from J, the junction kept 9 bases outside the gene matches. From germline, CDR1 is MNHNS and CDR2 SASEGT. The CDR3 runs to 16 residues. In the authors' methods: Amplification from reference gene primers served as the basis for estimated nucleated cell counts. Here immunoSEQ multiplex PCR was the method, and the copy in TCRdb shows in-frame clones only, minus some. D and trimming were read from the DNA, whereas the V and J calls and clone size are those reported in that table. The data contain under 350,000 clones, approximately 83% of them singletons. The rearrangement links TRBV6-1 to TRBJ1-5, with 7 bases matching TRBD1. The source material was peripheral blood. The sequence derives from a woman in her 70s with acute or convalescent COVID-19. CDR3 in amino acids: CASSGGGQRINQPQHF. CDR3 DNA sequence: TGTGCCAGCAGTGGAGGGGGACAGCGAATCAATCAGCCCCAGCATTTT.